Listed here are 14 T cell receptor beta chains from one sample, sequenced in a study of T cell changes during pregnancy in multiple sclerosis. Sequenced by immunoSEQ multiplex PCR; TCRdb stores in-frame clones only, minus some. The sample yields 90,000 or so clones, approximately 89% seen once. The sequencing here drew on peripheral blood, taken before pregnancy. All receptors come from a female donor with multiple sclerosis, enrolled in a pregnancy study.

V usage is TRBV14 and J usage is TRBJ2-6, with D unclear. Germline CDR1 reads SGHDN; CDR2 reads FVKESK. Trimming pared 4 bases from V and 2 bases from J, leaving 3 bases between. This CDR3 is 13 amino acids long. CDR3: CASSLAGANVLTF. The DNA of the CDR3 is TGTGCCAGCAGCCTAGCTGGGGCCAACGTCCTGACTTTC.

DNA of the CDR3: TGTGCCAGCAGCTTGGCACAGGGGGCGAAGGTCTACGAGCAGTACTTC. It is translated as CASSLAQGAKVYEQYF. V gene TRBV5-8 combines with J gene TRBJ2-7, with 9 bases matching TRBD1. Germline CDR1 SGHTS, CDR2 YDEGEE. Germline trimming cut 0 bases from V and 3 bases from J; bases unmatched to any gene: 7. The CDR3 loop spans 16 amino acids.

This chain connects TRBV28 to TRBJ2-7, with 7 bases lining up with TRBD1. This CDR3 region has 16 residues. The ends lost 2 bases at V and 2 bases at J; junction bases unmatched: 9. In germline, CDR1 is MDHEN, CDR2 SYDVKM. CDR3 nucleotide sequence: TGTGCCAGCAGTTTAGCGCAGTGGGGGACAGCCTACGAGCAGTACTTC. Amino acids: CASSLAQWGTAYEQYF.

The genes are TRBV4-2 and TRBJ2-1; tentative D call: TRBD1 (5 bases). There are 14 residues in the CDR3. The germline V gene has CDR1 LGHNA and CDR2 YNFKEQ. V shed 0 bases and J shed 13 bases, with 16 bases lying between them. CDR3 in amino acids: CASSQDGETESQFF. The CDR3 DNA reads as TGTGCCAGCAGCCAAGATGGTGAGACAGAGTCCCAGTTCTTC.

The chain carries TRBV4-1 and TRBJ2-1, with 7 bases identical to TRBD2. This CDR3 has 17 amino acids. Germline values: CDR1 MGHRA, CDR2 YSYEKL. V shed 1 base and J 2 bases; nucleotides not matched to a gene: 8. For the CDR3, the DNA is TGCGCCAGCAGCCAAGCGGGGGGAACAGGAGCCTACAATGAGCAGTTCTTC. The encoded protein is CASSQAGGTGAYNEQFF.

The chain links TRBV30 to TRBJ1-5, with TRBD1 identical over 8 bases. The junction had 5 bases not matched to a gene; V was cut back by 0 bases and J by 7 bases. From germline, CDR1 is GTSNPN and CDR2 SVGIG (reference sequence). The CDR3 covers 14 residues. This CDR3 is CAWSVRQGKQPQHF. CDR3 nucleotide sequence: TGTGCCTGGAGTGTACGACAGGGGAAGCAGCCCCAGCATTTT.

The chain uses TRBV18 and TRBJ2-5; the match to TRBD2 covers 7 bases. CDR3 length: 16 amino acids. Trimming at V came to 0 bases and at J to 7 bases, leaving 11 bases not matched to a gene. Germline CDR1 KGHSH, CDR2 LQKENI. DNA for the CDR3: TGTGCCAGCTCACCACCGGGTCAAAGCGGGATGGGGACCCAGTACTTC. It specifies CASSPPGQSGMGTQYF.

This chain links TRBV5-1 with TRBJ2-3, with TRBD2 as a possible D gene (8 bases). The V end lost 0 bases, the J end lost 5 bases, and 22 bases lay between the germline ends. This CDR3 has 18 residues. The germline CDR1 and CDR2 sequences are SGHRS and YFSETQ. The CDR3 bases are TGCGCCAGCAGCTTGGAGGCAGGGGGTGGACTAGCTGGAGATACGCAGTATTTT. Protein product: CASSLEAGGGLAGDTQYF.

This chain joins TRBV6-1 and TRBJ1-1, with 7 positions matching TRBD1. V lost 4 bases and J lost 3; bases outside the gene matches: 2. From germline, CDR1 is MNHNS and CDR2 SASEGT. The CDR3 runs 13 residues. For the CDR3, the DNA is TGTGCCAGCAGTGTACAGGGGTACACTGAAGCTTTCTTT. Translating it yields CASSVQGYTEAFF.

V gene TRBV4-3 combines with J gene TRBJ1-1; D gene unclear. CDR3 length equals 14 residues. In germline, CDR1 is LGHNA, CDR2 YSLEER. V lost 3 bases and J 0 bases, leaving 8 bases between the germline ends. CDR3 protein: CASSQGSMNTEAFF. In nucleotides, the CDR3 is TGCGCCAGCAGCCAGGGGAGCATGAACACTGAAGCTTTCTTT.

This sequence joins TRBV7-8 and TRBJ2-1, with 15 nucleotides matching TRBD2. Germline V gene lookup returns CDR1 SGHVS and CDR2 FQNEAQ. The CDR3 runs to 15 residues. V shed 5 bases and J 15 bases; nucleotides not matched to a gene: 11. The CDR3 region has the DNA TGTGCCAGCAGCCCCAGGACTAGCGGGGGGGGAACCCCGTTCTTC. Amino acids: CASSPRTSGGGTPFF.

CDR3 region: CASSEARPGTYEQYF. The CDR3 nucleotides read TGTGCCAGCAGTGAAGCTCGGCCAGGGACCTACGAGCAGTACTTC. The chain is built from TRBV6-1 and TRBJ2-7, with a tentative D call TRBD1 (5 bases). Trimming stripped 0 bases from V and 2 bases from J, with 11 bases between. From germline, CDR1 is MNHNS and CDR2 SASEGT. The CDR3 extends over 15 amino acids.

To note about this clone: Its ends do not fully match the called genes, so a read error is possible. The chain joins TRBV2 to TRBJ1-3; D is unclear. Per germline, CDR1 SNHLY and CDR2 FYNNEI. The CDR3 consists of 14 residues. This chain's CDR3 is CASSEALLRTLNRF. The CDR3, as DNA: TGTGCCAGCAGTGAAGCGCTTTTAAGGACTTTGAACCGTTTT.

V and J are TRBV7-3 and TRBJ1-2; D ambiguous. The CDR3 covers 17 residues. From germline, CDR1 is SGHTA and CDR2 FQGTGA. V lost 4 bases, J lost 6 bases, and 24 bases lay in between. This chain's CDR3 is CASSYNRTCVSEDGYTF. Written as DNA, the CDR3 is TGTGCCAGCAGCTACAACCGAACCTGCGTCAGCGAGGATGGCTACACCTTC.